The T cell receptor beta chain under discussion was sequenced for a study of T cell responses to AZD1222 COVID-19 vaccine. Regarding this clone: Its cognate antigen is unknown.

Data came from immunoSEQ multiplex PCR; TCRdb stores just in-frame clones and leaves some out. This table has approximately 89,000 clones, more than 70% appearing once. From germline, CDR1 is SNHLY and CDR2 FYNNEI. This CDR3 is built from 14 residues. The V and J ends lost 2 bases and 6 bases respectively, with 10 bases between them. Overall study findings and caveats: Vaccine-related CD4 TCRs covered spike, predominating at 160-218 and 743-854. Seropositivity was recorded at baseline in only a handful of AZD1222 recipients.

The source material was peripheral blood, sampled on day 0 of AZD1222 vaccination. This sequence was found in an adult in good health. The chain links TRBV2 to TRBJ2-2; a possible D gene is TRBD2 (7 bases). The CDR3 nucleotides are TGTGCCAGCAGTGAAAGGGGGGGGCCCGGGGAGCTGTTTTTT. Its translation is CASSERGGPGELFF. Supplemented by reference TRBV2 and TRBJ2-2, the full variable domain reads EPEVTQTPSHQVTQMGQEVILRCVPISNHLYFYWYRQILGQKVEFLVSFYNNEISEKSEIFDDQFSVERPDGSNFTLKIRSTKLEDSAMYFCASSERGGPGELFFGEGSRLTVL.